This T cell receptor beta chain is drawn from a study of metastatic and nonmetastatic thyroid tumors. Study as a whole: It was across blood and tumor or nodule tissue from malignant and benign thyroid patients that repertoires were compared.

The germline V gene encodes CDR1 MDHEN and CDR2 SYDVKM. Between the trimmed V and J ends, which lost 3 bases and 4 bases, there was a span of 9 bases. The CDR3 runs 13 residues. Study-level results: Reports indicated that malignant thyroid tumors showed significantly higher TCR beta diversity than benign nodules did, in blood and tumor.

All patients were treatment-naive before thyroid surgery. This clone has at least ten counts. Its antigen is undetermined. Original analysis: A distant-metastasis classifier for papillary thyroid cancer was built using CDR3 differences across clinicopathological groups. TCRdb re-called clones from the PCR reads using MiXCR. These V and J calls are TCRdb output, not the study's own analysis. The data contain tens of thousands of clones, 20% to 30% of them singletons. V is TRBV28 and J is TRBJ2-5, with D unresolved. The material sequenced was blood. The sequence was collected from a female donor with papillary thyroid cancer or a benign thyroid nodule (not recorded which). Some clones in this sample may be carry-over from other donors' samples. The CDR3 reads CASSFLGRETQYF. The CDR3 DNA reads TGTGCCAGCAGTTTCCTAGGAAGAGAGACCCAGTACTTC.